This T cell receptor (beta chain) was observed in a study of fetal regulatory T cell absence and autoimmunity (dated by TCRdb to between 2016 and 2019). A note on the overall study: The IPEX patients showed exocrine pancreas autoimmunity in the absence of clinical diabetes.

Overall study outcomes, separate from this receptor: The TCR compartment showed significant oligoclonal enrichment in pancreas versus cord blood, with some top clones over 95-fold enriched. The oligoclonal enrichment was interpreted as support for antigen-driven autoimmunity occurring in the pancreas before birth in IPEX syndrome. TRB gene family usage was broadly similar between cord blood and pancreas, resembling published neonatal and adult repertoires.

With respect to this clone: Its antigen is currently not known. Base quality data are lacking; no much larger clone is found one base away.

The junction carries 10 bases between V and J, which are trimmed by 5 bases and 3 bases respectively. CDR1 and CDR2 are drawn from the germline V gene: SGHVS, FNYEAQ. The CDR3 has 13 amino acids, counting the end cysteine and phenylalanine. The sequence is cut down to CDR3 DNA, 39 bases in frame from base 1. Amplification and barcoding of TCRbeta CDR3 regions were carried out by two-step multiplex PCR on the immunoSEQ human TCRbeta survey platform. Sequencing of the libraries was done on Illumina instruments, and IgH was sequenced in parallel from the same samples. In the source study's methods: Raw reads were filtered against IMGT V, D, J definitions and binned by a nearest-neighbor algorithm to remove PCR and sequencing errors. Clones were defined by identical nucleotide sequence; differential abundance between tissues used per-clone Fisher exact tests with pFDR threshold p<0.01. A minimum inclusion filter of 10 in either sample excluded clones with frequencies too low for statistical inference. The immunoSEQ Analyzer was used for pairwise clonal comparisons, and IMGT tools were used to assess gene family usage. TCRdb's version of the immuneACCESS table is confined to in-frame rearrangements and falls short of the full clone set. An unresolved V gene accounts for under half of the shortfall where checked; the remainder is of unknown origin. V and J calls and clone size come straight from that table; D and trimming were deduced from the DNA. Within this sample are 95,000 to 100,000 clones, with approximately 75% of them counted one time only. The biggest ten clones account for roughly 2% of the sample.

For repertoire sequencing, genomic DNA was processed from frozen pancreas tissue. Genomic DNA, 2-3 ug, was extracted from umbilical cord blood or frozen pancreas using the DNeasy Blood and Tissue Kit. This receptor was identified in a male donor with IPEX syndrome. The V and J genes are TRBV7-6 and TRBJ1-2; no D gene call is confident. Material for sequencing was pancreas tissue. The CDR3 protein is CASSPRPHYGYTF. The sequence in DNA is TGTGCCAGCAGCCCCCGACCACACTATGGCTACACCTTC.